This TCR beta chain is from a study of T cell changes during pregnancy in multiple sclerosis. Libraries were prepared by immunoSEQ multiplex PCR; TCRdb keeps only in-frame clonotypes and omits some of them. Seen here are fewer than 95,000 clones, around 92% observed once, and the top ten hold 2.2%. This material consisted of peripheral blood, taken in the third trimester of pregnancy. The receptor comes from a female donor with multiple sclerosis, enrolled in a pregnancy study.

This CDR3 is CATSRVPSGRAGGSGDTQYF. The CDR3 DNA sequence: TGTGCCACCAGCAGAGTACCCAGCGGGAGGGCCGGGGGCTCCGGAGATACGCAGTATTTT. The chain links TRBV15 to TRBJ2-3; 10 bases line up with TRBD2. V was clipped by 1 base and J by 5 bases; unmatched bases: 18. The CDR3 is 20 residues long. Germline V CDR1 and CDR2: LNHNV, YYDKDF (reference sequence).